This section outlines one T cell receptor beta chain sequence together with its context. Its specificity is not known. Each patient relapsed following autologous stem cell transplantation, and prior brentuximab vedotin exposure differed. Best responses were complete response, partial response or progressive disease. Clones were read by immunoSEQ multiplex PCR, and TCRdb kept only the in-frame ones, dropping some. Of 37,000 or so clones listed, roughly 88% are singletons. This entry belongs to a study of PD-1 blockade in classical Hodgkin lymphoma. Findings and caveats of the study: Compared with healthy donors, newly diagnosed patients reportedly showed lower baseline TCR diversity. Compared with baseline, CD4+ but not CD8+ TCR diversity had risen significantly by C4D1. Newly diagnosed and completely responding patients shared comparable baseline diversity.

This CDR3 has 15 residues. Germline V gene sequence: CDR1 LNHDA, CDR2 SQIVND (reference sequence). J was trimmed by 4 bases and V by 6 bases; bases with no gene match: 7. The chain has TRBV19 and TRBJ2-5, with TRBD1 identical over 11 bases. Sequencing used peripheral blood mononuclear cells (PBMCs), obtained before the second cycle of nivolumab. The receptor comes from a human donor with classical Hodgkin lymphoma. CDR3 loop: CASRGDRGFSETQYF. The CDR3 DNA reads TGTGCCAGTAGGGGGGACAGGGGGTTTTCAGAGACCCAGTACTTC.